The 10 T cell receptor beta chains reported below all come from one sample, sequenced in a study of cytomegalovirus exposure and HLA in healthy donors. PCR involved 60 Vbeta and 13 Jbeta primers. The table came from immunoSEQ multiplex PCR; TCRdb's copy has only in-frame clones and leaves some out. The sample features tens of thousands of clones, with roughly 4.7% in its top ten. Sequencing was done on a sample of PBMCs. The receptors here all came from a woman aged 40 to 55 in good health and CMV-seropositive.

The V and J genes are TRBV11-3 and TRBJ2-5, with 7 nucleotides matching TRBD2. Germline assignment: CDR1 SGHNT and CDR2 YENEEA. Trimming removed 2 bases from V and 2 bases from J; junction bases left unmatched: 5. The CDR3 runs to 15 residues. The CDR3 here is CASSLSSGVQETQYF. The CDR3 DNA follows: TGTGCCAGCAGCTTATCGAGCGGGGTGCAAGAGACCCAGTACTTC.

The V call is TRBV23-1, the J call TRBJ2-3; the match to TRBD2 covers 9 bases. TRBV23-1 is sorted into the ORF group, with uncertain function. The length of the CDR3 is 16 residues. V lost 2 bases, J lost 7 bases, and 10 bases stayed unmatched. The CDR3 spells CASSQETSGSTNTQYF. The CDR3, as DNA: TGCGCCAGCAGTCAAGAGACTAGCGGATCTACAAATACGCAGTATTTT.

The chain combines TRBV6-5 with TRBJ2-5; 8 bases are shared with TRBD1. From germline, CDR1 is MNHEY and CDR2 SVGAGI. Germline trimming cut 2 bases from V and 4 bases from J; bases unmatched to any gene: 3. The CDR3 totals 14 residues. The CDR3 sequence: CASSYRTGSETQYF. CDR3 coding DNA: TGTGCCAGCAGTTACCGGACAGGGTCAGAGACCCAGTACTTC.

V usage is TRBV6-4 and J usage is TRBJ2-2, with TRBD2 identical over 7 bases. The germline V gene encodes CDR1 MRHNA and CDR2 SNTAGT. This CDR3 spans 13 amino acids. J was trimmed by 4 bases and V by 5 bases; bases with no gene match: 1. CDR3 residues: CASSSSGTGELFF. The CDR3 DNA sequence: TGTGCCAGCAGTTCTAGCGGCACCGGGGAGCTGTTTTTT.

V and J are TRBV30 and TRBJ1-2; 7 nucleotides match TRBD1. Trimming removed 1 base from V and 4 bases from J; junction bases left unmatched: 6. CDR1 and CDR2 (germline): GTSNPN, SVGIG (reference sequence). CDR3 length: 14 residues. CDR3 residues: CAWSGVQGFYGYTF. The CDR3 DNA reads as TGTGCCTGGAGTGGCGTACAGGGGTTCTATGGCTACACCTTC.

This chain links TRBV2 with TRBJ1-2; unclear D gene. The CDR3 length is 14 residues. Trimming pared 4 bases from V and 3 bases from J, leaving 12 bases between. The germline V gene encodes CDR1 SNHLY and CDR2 FYNNEI. As DNA, the CDR3 is TGTGCCAGCAGTGCCTCAGGATCGCACTATGGCTACACCTTC. Translated: CASSASGSHYGYTF.

This chain joins TRBV2 and TRBJ2-6, with D unclear. CDR3 length: 14 amino acids. V shed 0 bases and J shed 3 bases, with 3 bases lying between them. Germline lookup yields CDR1 SNHLY and CDR2 FYNNEI. CDR3 loop: CASSEANGANVLTF. CDR3 sequence (DNA): TGTGCCAGCAGTGAAGCTAATGGGGCCAACGTCCTGACTTTC.

The chain recombines TRBV7-9 with TRBJ1-4, with a weak D call TRBD1 (6 bases). Trimming pared 4 bases from V and 5 bases from J, leaving 20 bases between. The CDR3 consists of 17 residues. Germline V gene data show CDR1 as SEHNR and CDR2 as FQNEAQ (reference sequence). Here the CDR3 reads CASSWGDRSRGNEKLFF. The CDR3 coding sequence is TGTGCCAGCAGCTGGGGAGACAGGTCCCGTGGAAATGAAAAACTGTTTTTT. The entire variable domain, with the rest obtained from reference TRBV7-9 and TRBJ1-4, is as follows: DTGVSQNPRHKITKRGQNVTFRCDPISEHNRLYWYRQTLGQGPEFLTYFQNEAQLEKSRLLSDRFSAERPKGSFSTLEIQRTEQGDSAMYLCASSWGDRSRGNEKLFFGSGTQLSVL.

The chain combines TRBV4-1 with TRBJ2-2, with a tentative D call TRBD1 (6 bases). This CDR3 spans 15 amino acids. Per the germline V gene, CDR1 is MGHRA and CDR2 is YSYEKL. The V and J ends lost 4 bases and 8 bases respectively, with 17 bases between them. CDR3 amino acids: CASSPFGQGRGELFF. The CDR3 DNA follows: TGCGCCAGCAGCCCCTTTGGCCAGGGGCGAGGGGAGCTGTTTTTT.

The rearrangement links TRBV21-1 to TRBJ1-3; TRBD1 is the table's D call, not checked against the DNA. TRBV21-1 is tagged as a pseudogene. This CDR3 has 20 amino acids. The CDR3 loop is CASSKVPQGPQSYSGNTIYF. DNA of the CDR3: TGTGCCAGCAGCAAAGTCCCCCAGGGGCCTCAATCCTACTCTGGAAACACCATATATTTT.